This TCR beta chain emerged from a study of CD8+ T cells in alopecia areata. The overall study: By percentage of affected scalp area, the severity of treated patients was scored.

CDR1 is SGDLS and CDR2 is YYNGEE in the germline V gene. Trimming removed 1 base at V and 1 base at J, with 2 bases between. The CDR3 sequence is 13 residues long. As to this clone: Its antigen is not identified.

Treatment reported: oral pan-JAK inhibitor, 5-10 mg twice daily. The investigators collected lesional scalp punch biopsies and peripheral blood from alopecia areata patients. The study, taken as a whole, reports: Lesional scalp, especially alopecia totalis/universalis, showed higher clonality than normal scalp. A large proportion of expanded lesional clones were detected persisting in scalp and blood during tofacitinib.

Extracted RNA was reverse transcribed into cDNA, the sequencing template. The assay was immunoSEQ multiplex PCR, and TCRdb's table has in-frame clones only and misses some. The sample lists around 100,000 clones; 55% to 70% were seen once. This clonotype was obtained from a human donor with alopecia areata. This chain links TRBV9 with TRBJ2-2; D is uncertain. Sequenced here: CD8+ T cells sorted from blood, sampled between weeks 55 and 65, from a patient treated with tofacitinib. The CDR3 DNA is TGTGCCAGCAGCGTACAGAACACCGGGGAGCTGTTTTTT. Encoded protein: CASSVQNTGELFF.